The present T cell receptor beta chain was sequenced within a study of blood T cell repertoires in COVID-19. Across the study: PBMCs, B-cell-depleted T cells, or T cells were the source of the cDNA or gDNA that made up the material.

The CDR3 runs 14 residues. V was pared by 8 bases and J by 0 bases, with 14 bases between. Germline CDR1 LGHNA, CDR2 YNFKEQ. The table came from immunoSEQ multiplex PCR; TCRdb's copy has only in-frame clones and leaves some out. The sample has roughly 150,000 clones, around 89% seen once. Source material: peripheral blood. This clonotype was obtained from a man between 18 and 29 years old with COVID-19, enrolled during active disease. V gene TRBV4-2 combines with J gene TRBJ2-7, with D possibly being TRBD2 (6 bases). CDR3 bases: TGTGCCAGCGGTTTGGGGACTGACTCCTACGAGCAGTACTTC. Translating it yields CASGLGTDSYEQYF.